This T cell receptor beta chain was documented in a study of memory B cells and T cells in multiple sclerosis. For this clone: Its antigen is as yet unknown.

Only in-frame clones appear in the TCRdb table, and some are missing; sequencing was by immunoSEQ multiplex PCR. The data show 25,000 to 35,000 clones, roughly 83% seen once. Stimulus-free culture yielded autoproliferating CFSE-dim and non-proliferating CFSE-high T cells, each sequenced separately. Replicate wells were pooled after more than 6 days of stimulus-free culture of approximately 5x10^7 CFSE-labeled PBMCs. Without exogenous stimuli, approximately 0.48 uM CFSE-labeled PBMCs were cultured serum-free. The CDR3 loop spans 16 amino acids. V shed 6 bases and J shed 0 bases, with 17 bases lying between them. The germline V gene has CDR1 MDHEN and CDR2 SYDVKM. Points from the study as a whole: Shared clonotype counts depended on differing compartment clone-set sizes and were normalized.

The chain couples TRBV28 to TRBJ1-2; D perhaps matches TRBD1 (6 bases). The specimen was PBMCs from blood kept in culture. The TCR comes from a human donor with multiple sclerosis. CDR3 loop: CASSTPRGATNYGYTF. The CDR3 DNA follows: TGTGCCAGCAGCACCCCCCGGGGGGCTACTAACTATGGCTACACCTTC.